This T cell receptor beta chain came from a study of CD8+ T cells in alopecia areata. In the study overall: At a dose of 5 to 10 mg twice daily, oral tofacitinib was given to treated patients. A 6-month period off drug followed tofacitinib, which lasted 6 to 18 months. Points from the study as a whole: Since there was just one nonresponder, nobody can yet say how baseline CD8+ expansion ties to response.

The authors extracted RNA and reverse transcribed it into cDNA as the sequencing template. The protocol was immunoSEQ multiplex PCR, while the TCRdb copy is restricted to in-frame clones and leaves out a portion. The table has some 120,000 clones, roughly 55% seen once. As concerns this clone: Its cognate antigen is unknown.

The V gene's germline CDR1 is LNHDA and CDR2 SQIVND (reference sequence). Trimming pared 0 bases from V and 3 bases from J, leaving 17 bases between. The CDR3 has 17 residues. Indicated treatment: oral pan-JAK inhibitor, 5-10 mg twice daily. Lesional scalp punch biopsies and peripheral blood were collected from alopecia areata patients. The clonotype originates from a human donor with alopecia areata. Sequenced material: CD4+ T cells sorted from blood, taken at week 4, from a patient treated with tofacitinib. The chain links TRBV19 to TRBJ1-2; possibly TRBD1 for D (5 bases). The CDR3 loop reads CASSIDRRGTRDYGYTF. The CDR3 nucleotides read TGTGCCAGTAGTATAGATCGCCGGGGGACGCGGGACTATGGCTACACCTTC.